This T cell receptor beta chain was sequenced for a study of cytomegalovirus exposure and HLA in healthy donors. In the study overall: In a previous analysis, some 120 million unique TCR beta sequences were found from 150 million to 200 million T cells.

Trimming removed 1 base from V and 2 bases from J; junction bases left unmatched: 4. The germline V gene encodes CDR1 SGHAT and CDR2 FQNNGV. The CDR3 runs 16 residues. As for this clone: Its antigen is still unknown.

Study conclusions and caveats: Reported findings show TCR beta sequences accurately forecast HLA-A and HLA-B alleles in most subjects. Confirmation was obtained in vitro that a few CMV-associated chains are specific for CMV antigens.

A multiplex PCR was run with 60 Vbeta primers and 13 Jbeta primers. Method: immunoSEQ multiplex PCR; TCRdb's copy keeps in-frame clones and lacks some. The sample holds 120,000 to 150,000 clones; about four fifths are singletons and the top ten take 5.7%. Sequencing input: PBMCs. The receptor's source is a man aged 30 to 39 in good health and CMV-seropositive. The rearrangement links TRBV11-2 to TRBJ1-3, with 8 bases aligning to TRBD1. CDR3 loop: CASSLGRGLTGNTIYF. The CDR3 nucleotides are TGTGCCAGCAGCTTAGGCAGGGGGCTGACTGGAAACACCATATATTTT.